These 2 T cell receptor beta chains were all obtained from the same sample, sequenced in a study of T cells after posttransplantation cyclophosphamide. Measured with immunoSEQ multiplex PCR; TCRdb has only the in-frame clones, and not every one. The data contain around 13,000 clones, over 80% of them singletons. Sequencing input: memory CD4+ T cells sorted from PBMCs. These receptors were collected from a man in his fifties in good health, CMV-negative, and a related stem cell transplant donor.

This clone has only one observation. V gene TRBV7-6 combines with J gene TRBJ2-1; TRBD2 matches 8 bases. The trim removed 0 bases at V and 4 bases at J, leaving 5 bases unmatched. CDR3 size: 16 residues. Germline V CDR1 and CDR2: SGHVS, FNYEAQ. CDR3: CASSLASGGGYNEQFF. CDR3 coding DNA: TGTGCCAGCAGCTTAGCATCCGGGGGGGGTTACAATGAGCAGTTCTTC.

This clone has just a few counts. This chain joins TRBV27 and TRBJ1-1; the match to TRBD1 covers 7 bases. The CDR3 contains 16 residues. The J segment lost 4 bases and the V segment lost 5 bases, leaving 13 bases of the junction unmatched. Germline V lookup: CDR1 MNHEY, CDR2 SMNVEV (reference sequence). CDR3 DNA sequence: TGTGCCAGCAGTACCCGGACAGGCCAAGGAACCACTGAAGCTTTCTTT. This encodes CASSTRTGQGTTEAFF.